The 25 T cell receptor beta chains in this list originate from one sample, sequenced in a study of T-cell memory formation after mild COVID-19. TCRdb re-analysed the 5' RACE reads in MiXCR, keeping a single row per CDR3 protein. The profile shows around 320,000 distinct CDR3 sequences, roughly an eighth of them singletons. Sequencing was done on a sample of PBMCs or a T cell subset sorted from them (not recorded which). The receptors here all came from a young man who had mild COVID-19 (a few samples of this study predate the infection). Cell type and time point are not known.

The CDR3 DNA follows: TGCGCCAGCAGCTCGGATGGACGGGCGAACTATGGCTACACCTTC. It yields the protein CASSSDGRANYGYTF. This chain joins TRBV5-1 and TRBJ1-2; no firm D call. Germline CDR1 reads SGHRS; CDR2 reads YFSETQ. V was trimmed by 3 bases and J by 2 bases, leaving 14 bases between them. The CDR3 runs to 15 residues.

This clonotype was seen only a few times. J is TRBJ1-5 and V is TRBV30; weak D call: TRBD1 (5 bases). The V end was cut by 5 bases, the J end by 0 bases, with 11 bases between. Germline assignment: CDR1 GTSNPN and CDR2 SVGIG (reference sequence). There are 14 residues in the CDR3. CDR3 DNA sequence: TGTGCCTGGGGGACGGCGGATAGCAATCAGCCCCAGCATTTT. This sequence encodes CAWGTADSNQPQHF.

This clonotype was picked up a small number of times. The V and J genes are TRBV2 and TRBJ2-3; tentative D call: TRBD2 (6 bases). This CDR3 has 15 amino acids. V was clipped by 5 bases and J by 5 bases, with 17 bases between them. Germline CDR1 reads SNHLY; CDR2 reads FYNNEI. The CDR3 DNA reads TGTGCCAGCAGTACTAGCCCGGTTGAGGGAGATACGCAGTATTTT. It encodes CASSTSPVEGDTQYF.

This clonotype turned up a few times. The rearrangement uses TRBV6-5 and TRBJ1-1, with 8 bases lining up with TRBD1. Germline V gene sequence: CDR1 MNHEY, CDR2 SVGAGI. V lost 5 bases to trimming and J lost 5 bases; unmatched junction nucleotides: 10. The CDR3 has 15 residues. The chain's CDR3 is CASSGGQGVVTEAFF. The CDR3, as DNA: TGTGCCAGCAGTGGTGGACAGGGCGTCGTAACTGAAGCTTTCTTT.

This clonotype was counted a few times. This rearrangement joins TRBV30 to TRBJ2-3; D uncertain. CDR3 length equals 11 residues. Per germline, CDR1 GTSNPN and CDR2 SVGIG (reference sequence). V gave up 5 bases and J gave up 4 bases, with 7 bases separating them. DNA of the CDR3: TGTGCCTGGCATGGGGCAGATACGCAGTATTTT. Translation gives CAWHGADTQYF.

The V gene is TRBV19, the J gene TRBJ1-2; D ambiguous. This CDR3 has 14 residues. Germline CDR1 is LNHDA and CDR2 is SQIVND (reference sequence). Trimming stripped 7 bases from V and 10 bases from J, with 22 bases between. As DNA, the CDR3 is TGTGCCAGTACCCCGGAGGCCAGAGGCCTATACTACACCTTC. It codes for CASTPEARGLYYTF.

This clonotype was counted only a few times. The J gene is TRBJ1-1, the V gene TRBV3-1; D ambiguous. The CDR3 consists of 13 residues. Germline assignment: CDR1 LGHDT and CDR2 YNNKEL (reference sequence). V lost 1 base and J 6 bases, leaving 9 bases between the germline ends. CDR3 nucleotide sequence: TGTGCCAGCAGCCAAGCGGGTGTCCCTGAAGCTTTCTTT. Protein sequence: CASSQAGVPEAFF.

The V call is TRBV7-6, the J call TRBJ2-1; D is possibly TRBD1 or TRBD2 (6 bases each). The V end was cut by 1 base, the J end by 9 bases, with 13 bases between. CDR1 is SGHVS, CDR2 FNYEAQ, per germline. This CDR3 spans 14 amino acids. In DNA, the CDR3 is TGTGCCAGCAGCTTAGGCGAGGGGGGTGTTGAGCAGTTCTTC. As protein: CASSLGEGGVEQFF.

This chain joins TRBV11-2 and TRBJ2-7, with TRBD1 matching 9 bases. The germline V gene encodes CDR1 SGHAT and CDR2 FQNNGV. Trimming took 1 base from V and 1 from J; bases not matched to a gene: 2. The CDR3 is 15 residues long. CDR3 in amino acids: CASSLGGQGSYEQYF. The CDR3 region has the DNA TGTGCCAGCAGCTTAGGCGGACAGGGGTCCTACGAGCAGTACTTC. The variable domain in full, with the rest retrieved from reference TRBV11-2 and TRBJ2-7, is EAGVAQSPRYKIIEKRQSVAFWCNPISGHATLYWYQQILGQGPKLLIQFQNNGVVDDSQLPKDRFSAERLKGVDSTLKIQPAKLEDSAVYLCASSLGGQGSYEQYFGPGTRLTVT.

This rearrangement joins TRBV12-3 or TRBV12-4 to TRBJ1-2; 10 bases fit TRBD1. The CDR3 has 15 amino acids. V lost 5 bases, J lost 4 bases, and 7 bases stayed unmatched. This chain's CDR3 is CASSRTGTGAYGYTF. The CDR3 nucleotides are TGTGCCAGCAGTCGTACCGGGACAGGGGCCTATGGCTACACCTTC.

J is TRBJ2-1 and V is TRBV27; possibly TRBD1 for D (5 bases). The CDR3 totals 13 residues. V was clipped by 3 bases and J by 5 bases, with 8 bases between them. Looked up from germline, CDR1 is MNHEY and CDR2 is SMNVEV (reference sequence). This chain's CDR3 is CASSFRTNNEQFF. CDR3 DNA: TGTGCCAGCAGTTTCCGGACAAACAATGAGCAGTTCTTC.

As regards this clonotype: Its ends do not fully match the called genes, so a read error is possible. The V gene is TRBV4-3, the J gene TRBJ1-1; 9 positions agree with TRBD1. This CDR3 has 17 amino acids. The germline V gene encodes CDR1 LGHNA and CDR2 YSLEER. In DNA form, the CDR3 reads TGCTCCAGCAGCCAGAGCCGGGACAGGGTAATGAACACTGAAGCTTTCTTT. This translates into CSSSQSRDRVMNTEAFF.

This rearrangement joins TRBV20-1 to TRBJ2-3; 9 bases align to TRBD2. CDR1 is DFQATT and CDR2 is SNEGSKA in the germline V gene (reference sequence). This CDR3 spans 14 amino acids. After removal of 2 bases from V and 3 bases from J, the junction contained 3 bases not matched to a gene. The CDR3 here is CSARPGLATDTQYF. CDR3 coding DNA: TGCAGTGCTAGACCTGGACTAGCGACAGATACGCAGTATTTT.

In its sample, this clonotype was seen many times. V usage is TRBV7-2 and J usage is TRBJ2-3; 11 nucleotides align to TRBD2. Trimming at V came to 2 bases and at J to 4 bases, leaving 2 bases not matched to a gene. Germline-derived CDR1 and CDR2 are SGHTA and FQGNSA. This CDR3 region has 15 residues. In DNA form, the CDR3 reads TGTGCCAGCAGCTTAATACTAGCGGGGGCAGATACGCAGTATTTT. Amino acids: CASSLILAGADTQYF.

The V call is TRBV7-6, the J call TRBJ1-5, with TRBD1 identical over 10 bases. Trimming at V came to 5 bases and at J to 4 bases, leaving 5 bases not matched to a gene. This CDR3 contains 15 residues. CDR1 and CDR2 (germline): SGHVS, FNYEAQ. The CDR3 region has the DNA TGTGCCAGCAGCCCAGGGACAGGGGAAAATCAGCCCCAGCATTTT. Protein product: CASSPGTGENQPQHF.

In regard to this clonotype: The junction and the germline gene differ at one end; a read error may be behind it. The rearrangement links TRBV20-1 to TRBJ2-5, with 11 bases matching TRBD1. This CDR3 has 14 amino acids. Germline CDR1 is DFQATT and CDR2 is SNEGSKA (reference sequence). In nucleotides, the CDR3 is TGCAGTGCTGGGACAGGGGGTAGGCAGGAGACCCAGTCCTTC. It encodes CSAGTGGRQETQSF.

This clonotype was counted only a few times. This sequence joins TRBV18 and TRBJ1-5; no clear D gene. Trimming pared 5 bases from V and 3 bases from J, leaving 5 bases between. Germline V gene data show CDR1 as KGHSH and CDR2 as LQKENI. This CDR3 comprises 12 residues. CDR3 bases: TGTGCCAGCTCAGGGGACAATCAGCCCCAGCATTTT. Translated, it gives CASSGDNQPQHF.

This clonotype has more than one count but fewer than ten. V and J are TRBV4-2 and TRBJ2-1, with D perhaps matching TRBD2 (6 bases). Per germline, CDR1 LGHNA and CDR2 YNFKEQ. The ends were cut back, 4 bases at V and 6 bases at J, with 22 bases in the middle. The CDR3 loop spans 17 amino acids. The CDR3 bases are TGTGCCAGCAGCCGAGACGTTCTACTAGCCCCGGGCAATGAGCAGTTCTTC. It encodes CASSRDVLLAPGNEQFF.

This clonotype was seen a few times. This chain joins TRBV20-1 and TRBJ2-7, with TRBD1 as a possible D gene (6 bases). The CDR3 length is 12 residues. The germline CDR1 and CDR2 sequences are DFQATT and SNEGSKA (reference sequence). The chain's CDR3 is CTVRTDNYEQYV. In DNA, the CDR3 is TGCACCGTCAGGACAGACAACTACGAGCAGTACGTC.

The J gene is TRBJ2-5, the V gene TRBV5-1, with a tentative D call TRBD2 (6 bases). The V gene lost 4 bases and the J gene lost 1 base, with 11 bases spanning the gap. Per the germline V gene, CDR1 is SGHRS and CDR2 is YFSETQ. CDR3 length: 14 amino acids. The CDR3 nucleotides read TGCGCCAGCAGCGCCCCGGGGGTCCAAGAGACCCAGTACTTC. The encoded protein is CASSAPGVQETQYF. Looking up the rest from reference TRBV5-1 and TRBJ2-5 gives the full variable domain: KAGVTQTPRYLIKTRGQQVTLSCSPISGHRSVSWYQQTPGQGLQFLFEYFSETQRNKGNFPGRFSGRQFSNSRSEMNVSTLELGDSALYLCASSAPGVQETQYFGPGTRLLVL.

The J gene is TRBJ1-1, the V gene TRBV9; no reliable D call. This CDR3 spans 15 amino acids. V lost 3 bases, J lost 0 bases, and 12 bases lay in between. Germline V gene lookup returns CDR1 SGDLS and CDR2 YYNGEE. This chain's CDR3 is CASSESLVLNTEAFF. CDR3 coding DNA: TGTGCCAGCAGCGAGTCCCTGGTTTTGAACACTGAAGCTTTCTTT.

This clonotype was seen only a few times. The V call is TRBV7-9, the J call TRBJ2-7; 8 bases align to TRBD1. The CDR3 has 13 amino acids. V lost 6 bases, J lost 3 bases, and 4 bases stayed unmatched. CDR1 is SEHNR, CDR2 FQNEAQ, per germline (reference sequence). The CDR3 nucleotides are TGTGCCAGCAGAGGACAGGGTCGCTACGAGCAGTACGTC. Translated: CASRGQGRYEQYV.

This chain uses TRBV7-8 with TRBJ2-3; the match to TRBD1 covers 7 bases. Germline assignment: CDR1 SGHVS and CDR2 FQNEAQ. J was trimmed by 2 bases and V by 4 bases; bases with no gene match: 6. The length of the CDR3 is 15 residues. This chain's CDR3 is CASSWNRGDTDTQYF. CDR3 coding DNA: TGTGCCAGCAGCTGGAACAGGGGTGACACAGATACGCAGTATTTT. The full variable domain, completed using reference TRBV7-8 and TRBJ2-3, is GAGVSQSPRYKVAKRGQDVALRCDPISGHVSLFWYQQALGQGPEFLTYFQNEAQLDKSGLPSDRFFAERPEGSVSTLKIQRTQQEDSAVYLCASSWNRGDTDTQYFGPGTRLTVL.

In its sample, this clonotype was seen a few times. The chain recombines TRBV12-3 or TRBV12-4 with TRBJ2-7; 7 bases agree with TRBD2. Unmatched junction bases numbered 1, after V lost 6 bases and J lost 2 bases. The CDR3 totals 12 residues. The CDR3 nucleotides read TGTGCCAGCAGCGGGACTACCTACGAGCAGTACTTC. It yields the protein CASSGTTYEQYF.

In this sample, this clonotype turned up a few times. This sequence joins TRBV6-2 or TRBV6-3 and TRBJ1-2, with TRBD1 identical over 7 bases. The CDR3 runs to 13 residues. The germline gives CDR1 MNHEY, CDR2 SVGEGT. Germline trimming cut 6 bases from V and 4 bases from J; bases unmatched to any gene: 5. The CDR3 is CASSRDSVYGYTF. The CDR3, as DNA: TGTGCCAGCAGCCGGGACAGTGTCTATGGCTACACCTTC.